This TCR beta chain was profiled in a study of T-cell reconstitution after alpha-beta-depleted transplantation in children. Preparation of the TCRbeta library involved a method that used unique molecular identifiers. In TCRdb, the PCR reads were re-called with MiXCR into one record per CDR3 protein. The sample has under 250,000 distinct CDR3 sequences; about 24% are singletons. To note about this clonotype: Its antigen is not identified.

Study-level results: Reports say that about two months after transplant, the alpha-beta T cells came out of several hundred graft clones that had expanded. It was surviving recipient T cells and thymic progenitors that gave some patients high TCRbeta diversity at day 60.

Germline CDR1 is LGHDT and CDR2 is YNNKEL (reference sequence). V was cut by 3 bases and J by 0 bases, with 12 bases left in between. The CDR3 length is 16 residues. This receptor was identified in a female patient aged 2-10 years who had a stem cell transplant for congenital amegakaryocytic thrombocytopenia, so the T cells may come from the graft donor. The sample in question was PBMCs, mostly from graft donor cells, obtained 360 days after TCRalphabeta/CD19-depleted stem cell transplant. The chain has TRBV3-1 and TRBJ2-1; D unresolved. In nucleotides, the CDR3 is TGTGCCAGCAGCCAGAACCAGCCAGCCTCCTACAATGAGCAGTTCTTC. It is translated as CASSQNQPASYNEQFF.